What follows are 24 T cell receptor beta chains derived from one specimen sequenced in a study of identical twins. MiXCR, run by TCRdb on the 5' RACE reads, gives a single entry per CDR3 protein. The data contain 700,000 to 950,000 distinct CDR3 sequences, approximately 13% of them singletons. These data were also reused for a study on yellow fever vaccine responses in identical twins.

Sample: PBMCs. The source is a woman under 30 in good health.

This chain uses TRBV5-1 with TRBJ2-5; 7 bases are shared with TRBD2. The J segment lost 0 bases and the V segment lost 0 bases, leaving 8 bases of the junction unmatched. CDR3 length: 17 residues. Germline CDR1 SGHRS, CDR2 YFSETQ. The CDR3 here is CASSLDGAGRYQETQYF. The CDR3 DNA sequence: TGCGCCAGCAGCTTGGATGGAGCGGGGAGGTACCAAGAGACCCAGTACTTC.

The chain employs TRBV15 and TRBJ2-3; no clear D gene. The germline V gene encodes CDR1 LNHNV and CDR2 YYDKDF (reference sequence). The CDR3 contains 17 residues. With 0 bases removed from V and 0 bases from J, the gap between germline ends came to 13 bases. CDR3 in DNA: TGTGCCACCAGCAGAGAAAGAAGCGAATCCAGCACAGATACGCAGTATTTT. It codes for CATSRERSESSTDTQYF.

The chain couples TRBV10-3 to TRBJ1-2; possibly TRBD1 for D (5 bases). Deletions cut 4 bases from V and 1 base from J, with 10 bases between. The CDR3 sequence is 14 residues long. Germline CDR1 reads ENHRY; CDR2 reads SYGVKD. The CDR3 sequence: CAISAQDINYGYTF. The CDR3 DNA reads as TGTGCCATCAGTGCACAGGATATTAACTATGGCTACACCTTC.

Points on this clonotype: Its ends do not fully match the called genes, so a read error is possible. The chain links TRBV29-1 to TRBJ2-2; maybe TRBD2 (5 bases). Per germline, CDR1 SQVTM and CDR2 ANQGSEA. CDR3 length: 13 amino acids. The CDR3 DNA reads TGCAGCGTAGAAGTGGTCGGGGCCGGGGAGCTGTTTTTT. This encodes CSVEVVGAGELFF.

This clonotype was seen many times. The chain uses TRBV12-3 or TRBV12-4 and TRBJ1-1; no clear D gene. The CDR3 is 12 residues long. The V gene lost 0 bases and the J gene lost 6 bases, with 5 bases spanning the gap. CDR3 DNA sequence: TGTGCCAGCAGTTTAGCGACCCCTGAAGCTTTCTTT. This sequence encodes CASSLATPEAFF.

This clonotype was observed a handful of times. The chain carries TRBV12-3 or TRBV12-4 and TRBJ2-5; 12 bases fit TRBD2. CDR3 length: 16 residues. Trimming cost V 6 bases and J 5 bases; bases outside gene matches: 10. CDR3 in amino acids: CASRPHTSGRTETQYF. The CDR3, as DNA: TGTGCCAGCAGACCACATACTAGCGGGAGGACGGAGACCCAGTACTTC.

This clonotype was seen ten or more times. The chain couples TRBV3-1 to TRBJ1-2; 7 bases fit TRBD1. Germline trimming cut 2 bases from V and 4 bases from J; bases unmatched to any gene: 16. Germline lookup yields CDR1 LGHDT and CDR2 YNNKEL (reference sequence). CDR3 length: 18 residues. CDR3 coding DNA: TGTGCCAGCAGCCAAAAAGGAAGTACCGGGACAGAAGTCTATGGCTACACCTTC. Protein product: CASSQKGSTGTEVYGYTF.

This clonotype came up many times. The chain couples TRBV3-1 to TRBJ2-1, with a tentative D call TRBD1 (5 bases). V shed 0 bases and J shed 12 bases, with 12 bases lying between them. The CDR3 length is 13 residues. Germline CDR1 is LGHDT and CDR2 is YNNKEL (reference sequence). The CDR3 DNA sequence: TGTGCCAGCAGCCAAGAGACAGCCGGTGTGCAGTTCTTC. As protein: CASSQETAGVQFF.

This clonotype has just a few counts. The chain has TRBV3-1 and TRBJ2-7; D is undetermined. V was trimmed by 0 bases and J by 7 bases, leaving 13 bases between them. Germline CDR1 and CDR2: LGHDT and YNNKEL (reference sequence). The CDR3 runs to 14 residues. The CDR3 region has the DNA TGTGCCAGCAGCCAAGAAGGAAATGTGAATGAGCAGTACTTC. Its protein is CASSQEGNVNEQYF.

This sequence joins TRBV2 and TRBJ1-2; 8 bases fit TRBD1. The CDR3 is 13 amino acids. V lost 11 bases to trimming and J lost 0 bases; unmatched junction nucleotides: 5. CDR1 and CDR2 from the germline V gene are SNHLY and FYNNEI. Here the CDR3 reads CAGSDRANYGYTF. DNA of the CDR3: TGTGCCGGGTCGGACAGGGCTAACTATGGCTACACCTTC.

The chain is built from TRBV3-1 and TRBJ2-5, with 11 positions matching TRBD2. The CDR3 length is 17 residues. Germline V gene lookup returns CDR1 LGHDT and CDR2 YNNKEL (reference sequence). Trimming removed 4 bases from V and 9 bases from J; junction bases left unmatched: 16. The CDR3 sequence: CASSRRSGTSGPAAQYF. Written as DNA, the CDR3 is TGTGCCAGCAGCCGAAGATCCGGGACTAGCGGACCCGCGGCCCAGTACTTC.

Only a few counts were recorded for this clonotype. The chain carries TRBV10-2 and TRBJ2-7; 10 bases are a match to TRBD1. Germline CDR1 reads WSHSY; CDR2 reads SAAADI. V shed 6 bases, J shed 6 bases, and the junction held 5 bases outside the gene matches. The CDR3 has 13 residues. DNA of the CDR3: TGCGCCAGCAGAGAGACAGGGGGCGCCGAGCAGTACTTC. Translated: CASRETGGAEQYF.

Only a few counts were recorded for this clonotype. V usage is TRBV4-2 and J usage is TRBJ2-1; 10 bases fit TRBD2. This CDR3 is 17 amino acids long. Trimming cost V 1 base and J 8 bases; bases outside gene matches: 11. In germline, CDR1 is LGHNA, CDR2 YNFKEQ. The CDR3 loop is CASSQVGTSGIVDEQFF. Written as DNA, the CDR3 is TGTGCCAGCAGCCAAGTTGGAACTAGCGGGATAGTCGATGAGCAGTTCTTC.

The chain is built from TRBV4-2 and TRBJ2-1; 7 bases match TRBD2. Germline lookup yields CDR1 LGHNA and CDR2 YNFKEQ. The CDR3 extends over 16 amino acids. J gave up 4 bases and V 0 bases, and 6 bases lay outside the gene matches. The CDR3 here is CASSQDAPGGYNEQFF. The CDR3 bases are TGTGCCAGCAGCCAAGATGCGCCGGGGGGTTACAATGAGCAGTTCTTC.

V and J are TRBV24-1 and TRBJ2-2, with TRBD2 identical over 10 bases. CDR1 is KGHDR and CDR2 is SFDVKD in the germline V gene. CDR3 length equals 15 residues. V gave up 9 bases and J gave up 7 bases; unmatched junction bases: 10. The CDR3 loop reads CATGGVAGGRGELFF. CDR3 sequence (DNA): TGTGCCACCGGGGGCGTAGCGGGAGGCCGCGGGGAGCTGTTTTTT.

The sample holds one count of this clonotype. This chain connects TRBV20-1 to TRBJ2-7; D is unclear. This CDR3 is built from 18 residues. Germline V lookup: CDR1 DFQATT, CDR2 SNEGSKA (reference sequence). V was clipped by 0 bases and J by 0 bases, with 21 bases between them. The CDR3 protein is CSARDQIVLSPYSYEQYV. The CDR3, as DNA: TGCAGTGCTAGAGATCAAATCGTCCTATCCCCCTACTCCTACGAGCAGTACGTC.

This clonotype was detected a few times. The V gene is TRBV4-1, the J gene TRBJ2-7; D is perhaps TRBD1 (6 bases). V was trimmed by 3 bases and J by 0 bases, leaving 12 bases between them. CDR3 size: 15 residues. CDR1 and CDR2 (germline): MGHRA, YSYEKL. The CDR3 sequence is CASSQGAMSSYEQYV. For the CDR3, the DNA is TGCGCCAGCAGCCAGGGGGCTATGAGCTCCTACGAGCAGTACGTC.

This chain links TRBV19 with TRBJ1-1, with D uncertain. The CDR3 is 15 residues long. Germline values: CDR1 LNHDA, CDR2 SQIVND (reference sequence). V was clipped by 1 base and J by 1 base, with 10 bases between them. The DNA for the CDR3 is TGTGCCAGTAGTATAGGCGGCAGGAAGAACACTGAAGCTTTCTTT. Protein: CASSIGGRKNTEAFF.

This clonotype was detected a few times. The chain joins TRBV7-9 to TRBJ2-1; D might be TRBD2 (6 bases). The V gene lost 7 bases and the J gene lost 2 bases, with 18 bases spanning the gap. The CDR3 consists of 16 residues. Looked up from germline, CDR1 is SEHNR and CDR2 is FQNEAQ (reference sequence). CDR3 residues: CASTKTSSNTYNEQFF. The CDR3 DNA reads as TGTGCCAGCACCAAGACTAGTTCCAATACCTACAATGAGCAGTTCTTC.

This clonotype was recorded a few times. The chain links TRBV20-1 to TRBJ2-1, with D perhaps matching TRBD1 (5 bases). V dropped 6 bases and J dropped 8 bases, with 17 bases sitting between them. This CDR3 is 13 amino acids long. Germline V gene data show CDR1 as DFQATT and CDR2 as SNEGSKA (reference sequence). The CDR3 DNA reads TGCAGTGCCCGACCGGACACGGTGTATGAGCAGTTCTTC. Translating it yields CSARPDTVYEQFF.

This chain links TRBV5-1 with TRBJ2-3, with TRBD2 as a possible D gene (6 bases). Trimming pared 1 base from V and 0 bases from J, leaving 12 bases between. The V gene's germline CDR1 is SGHRS and CDR2 YFSETQ. The CDR3 is 16 amino acids. CDR3 residues: CASSLTIAVSTDTQYF. CDR3 DNA: TGCGCCAGCAGCTTGACGATAGCGGTTAGCACAGATACGCAGTATTTT.

The genes are TRBV6-2 or TRBV6-3 and TRBJ2-3; a weak D match, TRBD1 (5 bases). The CDR3 totals 14 residues. Germline V lookup: CDR1 MNHEY, CDR2 SVGEGT. V was trimmed by 4 bases and J by 7 bases, leaving 15 bases between them. The CDR3 DNA reads as TGTGCCAGCAGTTCGGACCTAAAGGGGAATACGCAGTATTTT. It yields the protein CASSSDLKGNTQYF.

In its sample, this clonotype was seen a few times. The chain combines TRBV28 with TRBJ2-5, with a tentative D call TRBD1 (7 bases). Deletions cut 11 bases from V and 0 bases from J, with 19 bases between. The CDR3 is made up of 15 amino acids. Germline CDR1 MDHEN, CDR2 SYDVKM. The CDR3 DNA reads TGTGCCGGCTCGCCGCAGGGGGGACACCAAGAGACCCAGTACTTC. This translates into CAGSPQGGHQETQYF. Full variable domain (outside the CDR3, taken from reference TRBV28 and TRBJ2-5): DVKVTQSSRYLVKRTGEKVFLECVQDMDHENMFWYRQDPGLGLRLIYFSYDVKMKEKGDIPEGYSVSREKKERFSLILESASTNQTSMYLCAGSPQGGHQETQYFGPGTRLLVL.

At least ten counts were recorded for this clonotype. This sequence joins TRBV10-3 and TRBJ2-2; possibly TRBD1 for D (5 bases). Per germline, CDR1 ENHRY and CDR2 SYGVKD. This CDR3 region has 15 residues. Trimming cost V 4 bases and J 4 bases, with 13 bases left between them. The CDR3 DNA sequence: TGTGCCATCAGTGGGCAGGGCAGGACCACCGGGGAGCTGTTTTTT. Translated: CAISGQGRTTGELFF.